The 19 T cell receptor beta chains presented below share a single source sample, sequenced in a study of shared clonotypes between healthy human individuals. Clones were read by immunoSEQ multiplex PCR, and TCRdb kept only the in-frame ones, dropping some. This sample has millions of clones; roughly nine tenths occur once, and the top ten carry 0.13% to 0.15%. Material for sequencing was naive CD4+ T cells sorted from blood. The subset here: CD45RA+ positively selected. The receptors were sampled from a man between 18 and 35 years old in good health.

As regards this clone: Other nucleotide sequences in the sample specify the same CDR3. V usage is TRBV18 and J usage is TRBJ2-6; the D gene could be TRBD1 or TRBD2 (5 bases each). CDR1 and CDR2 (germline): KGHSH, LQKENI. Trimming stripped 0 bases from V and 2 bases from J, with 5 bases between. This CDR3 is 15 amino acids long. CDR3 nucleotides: TGTGCCAGCTCACCACCGGGGGCTGGGGCCAACGTCCTGACTTTC. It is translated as CASSPPGAGANVLTF.

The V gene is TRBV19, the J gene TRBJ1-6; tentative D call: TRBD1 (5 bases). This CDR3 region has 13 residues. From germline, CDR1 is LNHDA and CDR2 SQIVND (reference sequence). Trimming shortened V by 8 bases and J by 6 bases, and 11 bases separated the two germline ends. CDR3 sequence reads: CASERDPNSPLHF. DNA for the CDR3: TGTGCCAGTGAACGGGACCCTAATTCACCCCTCCACTTT.

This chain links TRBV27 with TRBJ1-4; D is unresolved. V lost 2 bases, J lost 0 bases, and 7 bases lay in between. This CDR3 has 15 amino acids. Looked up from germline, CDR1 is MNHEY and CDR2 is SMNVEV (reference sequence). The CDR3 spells CASSLQLATNEKLFF. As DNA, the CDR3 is TGTGCCAGCAGTTTACAGCTGGCAACTAATGAAAAACTGTTTTTT.

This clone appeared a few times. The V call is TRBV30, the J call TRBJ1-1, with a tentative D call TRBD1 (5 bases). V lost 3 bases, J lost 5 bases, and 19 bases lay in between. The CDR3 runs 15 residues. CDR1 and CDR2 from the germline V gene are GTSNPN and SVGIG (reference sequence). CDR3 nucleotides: TGTGCCTGGAGGAAGTTTGTGGGGACTGGGACTGAAGCTTTCTTT. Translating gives CAWRKFVGTGTEAFF. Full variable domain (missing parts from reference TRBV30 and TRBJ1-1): SQTIHQWPATLVQPVGSPLSLECTVEGTSNPNLYWYRQAAGRGLQLLFYSVGIGQISSEVPQNLSASRPQDRQFILSSKKLLLSDSGFYLCAWRKFVGTGTEAFFGQGTRLTVV.

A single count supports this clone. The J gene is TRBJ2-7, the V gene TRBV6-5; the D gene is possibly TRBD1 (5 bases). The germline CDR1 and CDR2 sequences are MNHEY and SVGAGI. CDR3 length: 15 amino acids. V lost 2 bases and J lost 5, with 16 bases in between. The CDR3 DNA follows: TGTGCCAGCAGTTACGGCCAGGGTGTGGTGGACGAGCAGTACTTC. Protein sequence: CASSYGQGVVDEQYF.

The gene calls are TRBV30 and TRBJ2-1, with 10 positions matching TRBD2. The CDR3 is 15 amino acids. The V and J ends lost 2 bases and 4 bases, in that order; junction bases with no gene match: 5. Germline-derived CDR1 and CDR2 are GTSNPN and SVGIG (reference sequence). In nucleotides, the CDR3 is TGTGCCTGGAGTAGGAGAGCGGGGGGGTACAATGAGCAGTTCTTC. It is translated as CAWSRRAGGYNEQFF.

The CDR3 DNA reads TGTGCCAGCAGCTTATCCGGCGCCGGACCCTATGGCTACACCTTC. This translates into CASSLSGAGPYGYTF. This sequence joins TRBV7-8 and TRBJ1-2; D gene uncertain. From germline, CDR1 is SGHVS and CDR2 FQNEAQ. Trimming left V 2 bases short and J 4 bases short, with 14 bases between. The CDR3 has 15 amino acids.

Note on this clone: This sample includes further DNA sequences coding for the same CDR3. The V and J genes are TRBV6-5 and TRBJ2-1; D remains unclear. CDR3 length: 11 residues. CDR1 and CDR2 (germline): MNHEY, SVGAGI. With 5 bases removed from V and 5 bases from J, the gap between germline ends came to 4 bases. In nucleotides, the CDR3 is TGTGCCAGCAGTCGAAACAATGAGCAGTTCTTC. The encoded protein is CASSRNNEQFF.

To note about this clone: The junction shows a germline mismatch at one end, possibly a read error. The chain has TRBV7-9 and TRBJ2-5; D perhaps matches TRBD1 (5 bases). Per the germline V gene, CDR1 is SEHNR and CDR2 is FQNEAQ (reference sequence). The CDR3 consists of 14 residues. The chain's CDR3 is CASSLTEIKEIQYF. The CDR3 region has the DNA TGTGCCAGCAGCTTGACAGAAATCAAAGAGATCCAGTACTTC.

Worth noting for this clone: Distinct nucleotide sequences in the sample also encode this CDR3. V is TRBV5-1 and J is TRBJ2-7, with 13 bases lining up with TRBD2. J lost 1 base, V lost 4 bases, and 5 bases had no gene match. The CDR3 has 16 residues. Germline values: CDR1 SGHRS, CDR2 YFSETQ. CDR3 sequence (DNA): TGCGCCAGCAGCCCCGGGACTAGCGGGATATCCTACGAGCAGTACTTC. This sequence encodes CASSPGTSGISYEQYF.

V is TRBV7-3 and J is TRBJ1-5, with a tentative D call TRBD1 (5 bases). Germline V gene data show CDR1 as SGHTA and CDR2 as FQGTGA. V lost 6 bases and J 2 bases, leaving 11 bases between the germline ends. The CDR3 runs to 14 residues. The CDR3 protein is CASRTLGGNQPQHF. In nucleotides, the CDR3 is TGTGCCAGCAGGACTTTGGGGGGCAATCAGCCCCAGCATTTT.

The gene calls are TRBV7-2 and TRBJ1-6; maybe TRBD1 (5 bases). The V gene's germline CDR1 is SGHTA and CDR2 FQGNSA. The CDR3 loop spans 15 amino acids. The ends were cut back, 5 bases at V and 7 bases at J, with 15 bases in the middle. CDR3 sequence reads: CASSRDGGWNSPLHF. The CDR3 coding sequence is TGTGCCAGCAGCCGAGACGGGGGGTGGAATTCACCCCTCCACTTT.

The CDR3: CASSLVVGNTGELFF. In nucleotides, the CDR3 is TGTGCCAGCAGCTTAGTGGTCGGGAACACCGGGGAGCTGTTTTTT. V gene TRBV7-2 combines with J gene TRBJ2-2; D not resolved. Germline-derived CDR1 and CDR2 are SGHTA and FQGNSA. V was trimmed by 1 base and J by 1 base, leaving 7 bases between them. The CDR3 consists of 15 residues.

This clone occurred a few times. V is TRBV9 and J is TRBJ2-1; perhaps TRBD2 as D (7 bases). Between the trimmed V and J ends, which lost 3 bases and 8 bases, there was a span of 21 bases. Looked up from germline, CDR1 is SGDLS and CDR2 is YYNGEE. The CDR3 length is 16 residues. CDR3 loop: CASSAGAGARSYEQFF. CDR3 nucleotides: TGTGCCAGCAGCGCAGGGGCGGGGGCCCGTAGTTATGAGCAGTTCTTC. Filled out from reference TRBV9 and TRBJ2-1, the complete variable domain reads DSGVTQTPKHLITATGQRVTLRCSPRSGDLSVYWYQQSLDQGLQFLIQYYNGEERAKGNILERFSAQQFPDLHSELNLSSLELGDSALYFCASSAGAGARSYEQFFGPGTRLTVL.

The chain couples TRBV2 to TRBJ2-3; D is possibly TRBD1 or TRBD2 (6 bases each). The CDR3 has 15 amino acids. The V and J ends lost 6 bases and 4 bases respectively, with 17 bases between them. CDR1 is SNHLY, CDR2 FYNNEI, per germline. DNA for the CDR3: TGTGCCAGCAGCCACGGGGGCCAAGTACCAGATACGCAGTATTTT. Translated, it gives CASSHGGQVPDTQYF. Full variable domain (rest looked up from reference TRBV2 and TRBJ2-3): EPEVTQTPSHQVTQMGQEVILRCVPISNHLYFYWYRQILGQKVEFLVSFYNNEISEKSEIFDDQFSVERPDGSNFTLKIRSTKLEDSAMYFCASSHGGQVPDTQYFGPGTRLTVL.

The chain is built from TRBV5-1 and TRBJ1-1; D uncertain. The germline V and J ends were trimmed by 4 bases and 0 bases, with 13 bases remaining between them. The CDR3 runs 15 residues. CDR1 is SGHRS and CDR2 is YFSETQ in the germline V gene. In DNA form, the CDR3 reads TGCGCCAGCAGCGGACCCGGGCCAATGAACACTGAAGCTTTCTTT. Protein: CASSGPGPMNTEAFF. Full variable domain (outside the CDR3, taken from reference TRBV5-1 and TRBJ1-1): KAGVTQTPRYLIKTRGQQVTLSCSPISGHRSVSWYQQTPGQGLQFLFEYFSETQRNKGNFPGRFSGRQFSNSRSEMNVSTLELGDSALYLCASSGPGPMNTEAFFGQGTRLTVV.

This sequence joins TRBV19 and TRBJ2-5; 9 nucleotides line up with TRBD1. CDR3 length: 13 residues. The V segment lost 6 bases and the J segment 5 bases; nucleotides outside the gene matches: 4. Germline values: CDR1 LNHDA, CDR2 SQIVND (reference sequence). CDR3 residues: CASSLTGGETQYF. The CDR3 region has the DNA TGTGCCAGTAGCCTGACAGGGGGGGAGACCCAGTACTTC. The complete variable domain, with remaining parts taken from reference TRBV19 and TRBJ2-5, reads DGGITQSPKYLFRKEGQNVTLSCEQNLNHDAMYWYRQDPGQGLRLIYYSQIVNDFQKGDIAEGYSVSREKKESFPLTVTSAQKNPTAFYLCASSLTGGETQYFGPGTRLLVL.

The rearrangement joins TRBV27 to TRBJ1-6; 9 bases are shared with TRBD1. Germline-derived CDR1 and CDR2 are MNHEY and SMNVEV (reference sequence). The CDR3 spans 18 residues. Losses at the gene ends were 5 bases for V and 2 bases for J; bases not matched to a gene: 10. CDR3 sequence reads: CASSPGTGLLTYNSPLHF. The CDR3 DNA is TGTGCCAGCAGTCCGGGGACAGGGCTTTTGACCTATAATTCACCCCTCCACTTT.

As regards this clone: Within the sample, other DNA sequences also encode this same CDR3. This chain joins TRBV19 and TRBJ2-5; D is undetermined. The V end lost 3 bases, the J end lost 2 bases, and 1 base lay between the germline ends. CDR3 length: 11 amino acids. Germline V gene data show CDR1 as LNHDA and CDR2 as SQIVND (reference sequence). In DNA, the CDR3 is TGTGCCAGTAGTATTCAAGAGACCCAGTACTTC. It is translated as CASSIQETQYF.